The 24 T cell receptor beta chains below all came from one sample that was sequenced in a study of human T cells and chemical hapten exposure. Specified time point: patch test 1, 2 weeks after DPC sensitization. The treatment was: therapeutic diphenylcyclopropenone sensitization with weekly scalp DPC. TCRdb analysed the RACE reads with MiXCR anew, one entry per CDR3 protein. The sample includes around 190,000 distinct CDR3 sequences, about 20% of them seen just once. The sequencing here drew on whole blood, taken in connection with sensitization to the hapten diphenylcyclopropenone (DPC). All receptors derive from a woman between 50 and 59 years old with alopecia areata. Some clones in this sample may be carry-over from other donors' samples.

The genes are TRBV6-2 or TRBV6-3 and TRBJ2-7, with D possibly being TRBD2 (6 bases). This CDR3 region has 19 residues. With 2 bases removed from V and 0 bases from J, the gap between germline ends came to 23 bases. The V gene's germline CDR1 is MNHEY and CDR2 SVGEGT. The DNA for the CDR3 is TGTGCCAGCAGTTACCCGTCCAATCCCGGGGGAGCCCTCTCCTACGAGCAGTACTTC. Amino acids: CASSYPSNPGGALSYEQYF.

V gene TRBV15 combines with J gene TRBJ1-5; D unclear. Germline assignment: CDR1 LNHNV and CDR2 YYDKDF (reference sequence). Trimming removed 1 base at V and 4 bases at J, with 5 bases between. CDR3 size: 13 residues. The CDR3 DNA reads TGTGCCACCAGCAGAGGAGGGAATCAGCCCCAGCATTTT. This translates into CATSRGGNQPQHF.

The gene calls are TRBV10-3 and TRBJ2-1; D gene ambiguous. Germline lookup yields CDR1 ENHRY and CDR2 SYGVKD. V lost 6 bases and J lost 5, with 14 bases in between. CDR3 length: 14 amino acids. The CDR3 sequence is CAISSTDGDNEQFF. Written as DNA, the CDR3 is TGTGCCATCAGCTCGACGGACGGAGACAATGAGCAGTTCTTC.

The chain recombines TRBV20-1 with TRBJ1-5; 8 bases fit TRBD1. CDR3 length: 15 residues. The germline V gene has CDR1 DFQATT and CDR2 SNEGSKA (reference sequence). With 4 bases clipped from V and 7 bases from J, the junction kept 12 bases outside the gene matches. The CDR3 spells CSATALGQGEQPQHF. CDR3 DNA: TGCAGTGCTACTGCCTTAGGACAGGGCGAACAGCCCCAGCATTTT.

This clonotype has more than one count but fewer than ten. The chain uses TRBV12-3 or TRBV12-4 and TRBJ1-6; no definite D call. The CDR3 has 13 amino acids. V shed 5 bases and J shed 7 bases, with 9 bases lying between them. The CDR3 here is CASSRAENSPLHF. CDR3 nucleotide sequence: TGTGCCAGCAGTCGCGCCGAAAATTCACCCCTCCACTTT.

This clonotype appeared a few times. The V gene is TRBV19, the J gene TRBJ2-7; D is possibly TRBD2 (8 bases). The germline V and J ends were trimmed by 6 bases and 2 bases, with 17 bases remaining between them. The CDR3 sequence is 15 residues long. Germline V gene sequence: CDR1 LNHDA, CDR2 SQIVND (reference sequence). The DNA for the CDR3 is TGTGCCAGTAGGAAGCGGGGGACAGAGGCCTACGAGCAGTACTTC. This translates into CASRKRGTEAYEQYF.

The CDR3 is CASTQGLAESYEQYF. CDR3 nucleotide sequence: TGTGCCAGCACCCAAGGACTAGCGGAGTCCTACGAGCAGTACTTC. V is TRBV6-2 or TRBV6-3 and J is TRBJ2-7, with 10 bases fitting TRBD2. Germline V gene data show CDR1 as MNHEY and CDR2 as SVGEGT. This CDR3 spans 15 amino acids. The J segment lost 1 base and the V segment lost 7 bases, leaving 7 bases of the junction unmatched.

V usage is TRBV4-1 and J usage is TRBJ1-3; a weak D match, TRBD1 (6 bases). The V end lost 2 bases, the J end lost 0 bases, and 8 bases lay between the germline ends. Germline V gene lookup returns CDR1 MGHRA and CDR2 YSYEKL. The CDR3 contains 15 residues. Here the CDR3 reads CASSQLDSSGNTIYF. The CDR3 coding sequence is TGCGCCAGCAGCCAACTGGACAGCTCTGGAAACACCATATATTTT.

V is TRBV25-1 and J is TRBJ2-7; no reliable D call. The length of the CDR3 is 12 residues. Trimming cost V 4 bases and J 7 bases, with 11 bases left between them. Germline V lookup: CDR1 MGHDK, CDR2 SYGVNS. For the CDR3, the DNA is TGTGCCAGCAGTGCCACCCTAGTGGAGCAGTACTTC. Its translation: CASSATLVEQYF.

The V and J genes are TRBV7-9 and TRBJ1-1; D is possibly TRBD1 (5 bases). The CDR3 has 14 amino acids. Deletions cut 1 base from V and 9 bases from J, with 15 bases between. The germline CDR1 and CDR2 sequences are SEHNR and FQNEAQ (reference sequence). This CDR3 is CASSLETPGSKAFF. In DNA form, the CDR3 reads TGTGCCAGCAGCTTAGAGACCCCAGGGAGCAAAGCTTTCTTT.

This clonotype was found a few times. The chain carries TRBV2 and TRBJ1-6; 8 bases fit TRBD1. The CDR3 runs 15 residues. Germline V gene sequence: CDR1 SNHLY, CDR2 FYNNEI. V shed 7 bases and J 7 bases; nucleotides not matched to a gene: 9. As DNA, the CDR3 is TGTGCCAGCATAGAAGGCAGGGGGCAAAATTCACCCCTCCACTTT. It codes for CASIEGRGQNSPLHF. The variable domain in full, completed from reference TRBV2 and TRBJ1-6, reads EPEVTQTPSHQVTQMGQEVILRCVPISNHLYFYWYRQILGQKVEFLVSFYNNEISEKSEIFDDQFSVERPDGSNFTLKIRSTKLEDSAMYFCASIEGRGQNSPLHFGNGTRLTVT.

This rearrangement joins TRBV7-6 to TRBJ2-1; D may be TRBD2 (5 bases). The ends were cut back, 4 bases at V and 4 bases at J, with 11 bases in the middle. Germline CDR1 is SGHVS and CDR2 is FNYEAQ. The CDR3 has 14 residues. Written as DNA, the CDR3 is TGTGCCAGCAGCTCCTTCAGCGGATACAATGAGCAGTTCTTC. This gives the protein CASSSFSGYNEQFF.

Only a few counts were recorded for this clonotype. The CDR3: CSVRETLAKNIQYF. The CDR3 DNA is TGCAGCGTTCGGGAGACCCTAGCCAAAAACATTCAGTACTTC. The chain recombines TRBV29-1 with TRBJ2-4, with a possible D match to TRBD2 (6 bases). From germline, CDR1 is SQVTM and CDR2 ANQGSEA. CDR3 length: 14 residues. V gave up 5 bases and J gave up 0 bases, with 11 bases separating them. Filled out from reference TRBV29-1 and TRBJ2-4, the complete variable domain reads SAVISQKPSRDICQRGTSLTIQCQVDSQVTMMFWYRQQPGQSLTLIATANQGSEATYESGFVIDKFPISRPNLTFSTLTVSNMSPEDSSIYLCSVRETLAKNIQYFGAGTRLSVL.

The sample holds one count of this clonotype. The V gene is TRBV5-1, the J gene TRBJ2-2; 12 nucleotides align to TRBD2. Germline lookup yields CDR1 SGHRS and CDR2 YFSETQ. This CDR3 comprises 17 residues. The V segment lost 4 bases and the J segment 7 bases; nucleotides outside the gene matches: 11. As DNA, the CDR3 is TGCGCCAGCAGCCCCAAGACTAGCGGGAGCTCTTTCGGGGAGCTGTTTTTT. It specifies CASSPKTSGSSFGELFF.

This clonotype showed up many times. The chain recombines TRBV20-1 with TRBJ2-3; D is uncertain. Germline V CDR1 and CDR2: DFQATT, SNEGSKA (reference sequence). With 6 bases removed from V and 0 bases from J, the gap between germline ends came to 10 bases. This CDR3 is built from 13 residues. This CDR3 is CSAQFTSTDTQYF. The CDR3 DNA reads as TGCAGTGCCCAATTCACAAGCACAGATACGCAGTATTTT.

V and J are TRBV29-1 and TRBJ2-4; TRBD2 agrees at 8 bases. Per the germline V gene, CDR1 is SQVTM and CDR2 is ANQGSEA. Trimming cost V 6 bases and J 11 bases; bases outside gene matches: 9. This CDR3 region has 12 residues. The CDR3 DNA follows: TGCAGCGTAGGACGGGGGGGCCAACTTCAGTACTTC. Encoded protein: CSVGRGGQLQYF.

V usage is TRBV29-1 and J usage is TRBJ2-7, with 14 bases aligning to TRBD2. The CDR3 extends over 13 amino acids. V was clipped by 6 bases and J by 6 bases; unmatched bases: 4. Germline lookup yields CDR1 SQVTM and CDR2 ANQGSEA. DNA for the CDR3: TGCAGCGTCGGGACTAGCGGGAGTGGCGAGCAGTACTTC. Residues: CSVGTSGSGEQYF.

In this sample, this clonotype turned up a few times. The chain has TRBV10-3 and TRBJ2-2; 8 nucleotides align to TRBD2. V lost 6 bases and J lost 5; bases outside the gene matches: 2. The length of the CDR3 is 13 residues. Germline-derived CDR1 and CDR2 are ENHRY and SYGVKD. The CDR3 spells CAISGTSTGELFF. As DNA, the CDR3 is TGTGCCATCAGCGGGACTAGTACCGGGGAGCTGTTTTTT.

The chain joins TRBV15 to TRBJ2-1; no definite D call. The CDR3 runs 14 residues. V lost 0 bases to trimming and J lost 4 bases, with 7 bases between them. Germline CDR1 LNHNV, CDR2 YYDKDF (reference sequence). As DNA, the CDR3 is TGTGCCACCAGCAGAGAGTTGGCGTACAATGAGCAGTTCTTC. It encodes CATSRELAYNEQFF.

This clonotype was observed a handful of times. The chain recombines TRBV10-1 with TRBJ2-2, with 9 bases lining up with TRBD2. After removal of 5 bases from V and 1 base from J, the junction contained 5 bases not matched to a gene. Looked up from germline, CDR1 is WNHNN and CDR2 is SYGVQD (reference sequence). The CDR3 contains 16 residues. The CDR3 is CASSRASGMNTGELFF. The CDR3 DNA follows: TGCGCCAGCAGTCGGGCTAGCGGGATGAACACCGGGGAGCTGTTTTTT.

This clonotype came up a few times. V is TRBV5-1 and J is TRBJ1-1; 7 positions agree with TRBD1. This CDR3 has 13 residues. With V trimmed by 0 bases and J by 7 bases, 3 bases remained unmatched. The germline V gene encodes CDR1 SGHRS and CDR2 YFSETQ. DNA of the CDR3: TGCGCCAGCAGCTTGGGGGACAGCAATGAAGCTTTCTTT. Translating gives CASSLGDSNEAFF.

This rearrangement joins TRBV18 to TRBJ1-1, with a weak D call TRBD1 (6 bases). The CDR3 consists of 14 residues. V dropped 3 bases and J dropped 4 bases, with 12 bases sitting between them. The V gene's germline CDR1 is KGHSH and CDR2 LQKENI. The DNA for the CDR3 is TGTGCCAGCTCACCCGACTGGGGGGCCACTGAAGCTTTCTTT. This gives the protein CASSPDWGATEAFF.

The rearrangement links TRBV2 to TRBJ2-3, with D unresolved. Per germline, CDR1 SNHLY and CDR2 FYNNEI. The CDR3 runs to 14 residues. Trimming took 4 bases from V and 3 from J, leaving 11 bases between them. The CDR3 sequence: CASSVNAPTDTQYF. CDR3 in DNA: TGTGCCAGCAGTGTTAACGCGCCGACAGATACGCAGTATTTT.

Only a few counts were recorded for this clonotype. This chain's CDR3 is CASGTGGWSNQPQHF. Here the CDR3 DNA reads TGCGCCAGCGGGACAGGGGGTTGGAGCAATCAGCCCCAGCATTTT. The chain carries TRBV5-1 and TRBJ1-5, with 11 bases matching TRBD1. The CDR3 sequence is 15 residues long. CDR1 and CDR2 (germline): SGHRS, YFSETQ. J was trimmed by 1 base and V by 7 bases; bases with no gene match: 4.